Below, 9 T cell receptor beta chains from the same sample are listed, as sequenced in a study of blood T cell repertoires in COVID-19. Sequencing used immunoSEQ multiplex PCR; TCRdb keeps in-frame clones, though not all of them. The sample carries 150,000 to 200,000 clones, around 86% recorded once. Sequencing used peripheral blood. These TCRs come from a woman in her 70s with COVID-19, enrolled during active disease.

The chain joins TRBV19 to TRBJ2-5; D may be TRBD2 (5 bases). Germline assignment: CDR1 LNHDA and CDR2 SQIVND (reference sequence). V shed 3 bases and J shed 5 bases, with 10 bases lying between them. The CDR3 extends over 13 amino acids. The CDR3 coding sequence is TGTGCCAGTAGTATTGGGGAGCGGGAGACCCAGTACTTC. It yields the protein CASSIGERETQYF.

The rearrangement links TRBV5-1 to TRBJ2-1; 7 bases map to TRBD2. Germline-derived CDR1 and CDR2 are SGHRS and YFSETQ. After removal of 0 bases from V and 3 bases from J, the junction contained 3 bases not matched to a gene. The CDR3 extends over 15 amino acids. For the CDR3, the DNA is TGCGCCAGCAGCTTGGGTGGACTAGACTACAATGAGCAGTTCTTC. Residues: CASSLGGLDYNEQFF.

J is TRBJ1-1 and V is TRBV12-3 or TRBV12-4, with 7 bases fitting TRBD1. The CDR3 is made up of 13 amino acids. V shed 5 bases and J 1 base; nucleotides not matched to a gene: 1. The CDR3 DNA sequence: TGTGCCAGCAGTGGACAGGAGAACACTGAAGCTTTCTTT. It encodes CASSGQENTEAFF.

This chain connects TRBV28 to TRBJ2-3; D perhaps matches TRBD2 (5 bases). The germline V gene encodes CDR1 MDHEN and CDR2 SYDVKM. CDR3 length: 18 residues. Trimming removed 4 bases from V and 1 base from J, with 21 bases in between. Written as DNA, the CDR3 is TGTGCCAGCAGTTCCCCACAGACTATTACTTCCGGCACAGATACGCAGTATTTT. It codes for CASSSPQTITSGTDTQYF.

This rearrangement joins TRBV28 to TRBJ1-2, with 11 bases fitting TRBD1. Germline V CDR1 and CDR2: MDHEN, SYDVKM. The CDR3 is 14 amino acids. J was trimmed by 2 bases and V by 10 bases; bases with no gene match: 6. CDR3 nucleotides: TGTGCCAACCGCGGGACAGGGGGAAACTATGGCTACACCTTC. Translated: CANRGTGGNYGYTF.

This clone was detected only once. This chain links TRBV12-3 or TRBV12-4 with TRBJ1-3; D is unresolved. Trimming cost V 8 bases and J 7 bases, with 9 bases left between them. The CDR3 length is 11 residues. CDR3 coding DNA: TGTGCCAGCGGTCTCGGGAACACCATATATTTT. It codes for CASGLGNTIYF.

This clone has only a few counts. The gene calls are TRBV29-1 and TRBJ2-1, with 9 positions matching TRBD1. The CDR3 runs to 15 residues. CDR1 and CDR2 (germline): SQVTM, ANQGSEA. V shed 5 bases, J shed 0 bases, and the junction held 5 bases outside the gene matches. CDR3 loop: CSVKQGASSYNEQFF. CDR3 in DNA: TGCAGCGTTAAACAGGGGGCTAGCTCCTACAATGAGCAGTTCTTC.

This chain uses TRBV18 with TRBJ1-2, with 7 bases that match TRBD1. Trimming took 6 bases from V and 8 from J; bases not matched to a gene: 6. This CDR3 comprises 12 residues. Germline loops: CDR1 KGHSH, CDR2 LQKENI. CDR3 amino acids: CASSRTGDGYTF. The DNA for the CDR3 is TGTGCCAGCTCTCGCACAGGGGACGGCTACACCTTC.

The rearrangement joins TRBV7-2 to TRBJ1-4; weak D call: TRBD1 (6 bases). Looked up from germline, CDR1 is SGHTA and CDR2 is FQGNSA. This CDR3 spans 15 amino acids. The V end lost 3 bases, the J end lost 1 base, and 9 bases lay between the germline ends. CDR3 in DNA: TGTGCCAGCAGCTTGACAGGACGAACTAATGAAAAACTGTTTTTT. Translated: CASSLTGRTNEKLFF. Drawing the rest from reference TRBV7-2 and TRBJ1-4, the complete variable domain is GAGVSQSPSNKVTEKGKDVELRCDPISGHTALYWYRQSLGQGLEFLIYFQGNSAPDKSGLPSDRFSAERTGGSVSTLTIQRTQQEDSAVYLCASSLTGRTNEKLFFGSGTQLSVL.